The clone carrying this T cell receptor beta chain is medium-sized within its sample. No antigen is known for it. Amplification of TCR beta CDR3 regions was performed using RNA transcripts as template. Researchers ran a first-round RT-PCR on the TCR CDR3 using the HTBI primer set. TCRdb independently ran MiXCR on the multiplex PCR reads; one entry per CDR3 protein. The data hold more than 250,000 distinct CDR3 sequences, with about 15% observed a single time. The data originate from a study of T cells in Graves' hyperthyroidism and ophthalmopathy. Overall study context: Peripheral blood specimens were obtained at initial diagnosis, prior to any treatment.

Trimming left V 6 bases short and J 7 bases short, with 13 bases between. This CDR3 region has 13 residues. Study results and caveats: Classification by a 13 V-J model distinguished ophthalmopathy from stable hyperthyroidism. A median about 6.5 months before onset, the model predicted ophthalmopathy.

V gene TRBV12-3 or TRBV12-4 combines with J gene TRBJ2-1; D perhaps matches TRBD2 (5 bases). Sequencing was done on a sample of blood. The TCR originated in a woman in her fifties or sixties with Graves' hyperthyroidism that later progressed to Graves' ophthalmopathy. The CDR3 region is CASSPGFPNEQFF. The CDR3 DNA reads as TGTGCCAGCAGCCCGGGGTTCCCTAATGAGCAGTTCTTC.